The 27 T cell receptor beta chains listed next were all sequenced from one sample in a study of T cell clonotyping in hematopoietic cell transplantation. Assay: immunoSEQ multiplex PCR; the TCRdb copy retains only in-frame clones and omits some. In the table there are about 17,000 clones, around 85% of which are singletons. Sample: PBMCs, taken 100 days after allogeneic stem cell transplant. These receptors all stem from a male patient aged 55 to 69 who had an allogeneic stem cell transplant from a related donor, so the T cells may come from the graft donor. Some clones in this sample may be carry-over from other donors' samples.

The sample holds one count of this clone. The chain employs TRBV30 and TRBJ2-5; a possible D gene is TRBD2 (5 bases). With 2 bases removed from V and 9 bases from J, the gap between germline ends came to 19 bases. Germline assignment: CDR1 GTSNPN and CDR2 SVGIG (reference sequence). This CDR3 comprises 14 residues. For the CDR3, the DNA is TGTGCCTGGAGTCCGACTCGACGGGAAACGGCCCAGTACTTC. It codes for CAWSPTRRETAQYF.

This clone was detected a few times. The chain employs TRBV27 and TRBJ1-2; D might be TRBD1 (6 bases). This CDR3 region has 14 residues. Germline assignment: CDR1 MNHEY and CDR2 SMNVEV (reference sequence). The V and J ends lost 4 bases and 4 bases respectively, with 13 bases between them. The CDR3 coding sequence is TGTGCCAGCAGTTCAGGGGCGGGGGGCTATGGCTACACCTTC. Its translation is CASSSGAGGYGYTF.

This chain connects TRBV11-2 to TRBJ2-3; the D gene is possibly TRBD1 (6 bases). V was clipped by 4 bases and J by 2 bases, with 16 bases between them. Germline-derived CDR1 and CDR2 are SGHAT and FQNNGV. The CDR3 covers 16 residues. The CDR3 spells CASSSGSRGDTDTQYF. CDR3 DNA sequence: TGTGCCAGCAGCTCCGGGTCCAGGGGCGACACAGATACGCAGTATTTT.

CDR3 sequence (DNA): TGTGCCAGCAGCCCGACAGGAGGCTCGGGCACTGAAGCTTTCTTT. Translating gives CASSPTGGSGTEAFF. The chain uses TRBV7-2 and TRBJ1-1; tentative D call: TRBD1 (6 bases). The germline V gene has CDR1 SGHTA and CDR2 FQGNSA. V was clipped by 5 bases and J by 4 bases, with 17 bases between them. The CDR3 is 15 residues long.

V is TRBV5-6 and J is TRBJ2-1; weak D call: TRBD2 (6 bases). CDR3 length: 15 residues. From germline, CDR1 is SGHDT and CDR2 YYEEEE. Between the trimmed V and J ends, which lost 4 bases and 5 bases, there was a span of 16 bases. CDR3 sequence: CASSQGLGGDNEQFF. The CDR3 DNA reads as TGTGCCAGCAGCCAGGGCCTCGGAGGGGACAATGAGCAGTTCTTC.

CDR3 coding DNA: TGTGCCAGCAATACGCGGGGGGGCACCGGGGAGCTGTTTTTT. Amino acids: CASNTRGGTGELFF. The V gene is TRBV2, the J gene TRBJ2-2; 9 bases align to TRBD2. The junction had 4 bases not matched to a gene; V was cut back by 7 bases and J by 4 bases. Germline assignment: CDR1 SNHLY and CDR2 FYNNEI. The CDR3 runs to 14 residues.

The CDR3 nucleotides are TGTGCCAGCAGCCGAGGCTTGGGGTCCTACGAGCAGTACTTC. Translated: CASSRGLGSYEQYF. The V call is TRBV11-2, the J call TRBJ2-7; D uncertain. This CDR3 spans 14 amino acids. Germline V gene lookup returns CDR1 SGHAT and CDR2 FQNNGV. V shed 5 bases and J shed 1 base, with 12 bases lying between them.

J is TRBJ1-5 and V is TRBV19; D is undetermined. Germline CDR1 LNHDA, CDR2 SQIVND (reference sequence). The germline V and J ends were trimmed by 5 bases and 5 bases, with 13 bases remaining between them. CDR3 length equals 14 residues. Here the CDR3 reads CASSSFSGDQPQHF. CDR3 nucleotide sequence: TGTGCCAGTAGTTCATTCTCCGGGGATCAGCCCCAGCATTTT.

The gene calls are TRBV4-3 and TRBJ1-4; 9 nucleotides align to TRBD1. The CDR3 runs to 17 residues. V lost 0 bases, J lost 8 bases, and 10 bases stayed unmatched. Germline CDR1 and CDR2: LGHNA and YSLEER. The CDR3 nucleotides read TGCGCCAGCAGCCAAGAGCCCGCGGGACAGGGTCGGGAAAAACTGTTTTTT. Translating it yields CASSQEPAGQGREKLFF.

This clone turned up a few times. CDR3 in DNA: TGTGCCAGCAGCCCTAGGGTTCTGGATGGCTACACCTTC. Amino acids: CASSPRVLDGYTF. This sequence joins TRBV7-2 and TRBJ1-2; unclear D gene. Deletions cut 5 bases from V and 6 bases from J, with 13 bases between. Germline V CDR1 and CDR2: SGHTA, FQGNSA. The CDR3 length is 13 residues.

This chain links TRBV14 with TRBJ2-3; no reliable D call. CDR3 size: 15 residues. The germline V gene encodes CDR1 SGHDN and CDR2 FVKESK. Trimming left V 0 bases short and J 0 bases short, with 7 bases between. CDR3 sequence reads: CASSQDYTSTDTQYF. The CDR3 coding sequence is TGTGCCAGCAGCCAAGACTACACTAGCACAGATACGCAGTATTTT.

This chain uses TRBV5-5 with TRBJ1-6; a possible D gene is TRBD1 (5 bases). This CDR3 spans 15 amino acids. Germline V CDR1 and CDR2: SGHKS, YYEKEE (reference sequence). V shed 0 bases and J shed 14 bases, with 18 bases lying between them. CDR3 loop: CASSLDWGGAGTLHF. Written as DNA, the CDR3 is TGTGCCAGCAGCTTGGATTGGGGTGGGGCGGGAACCCTCCACTTT.

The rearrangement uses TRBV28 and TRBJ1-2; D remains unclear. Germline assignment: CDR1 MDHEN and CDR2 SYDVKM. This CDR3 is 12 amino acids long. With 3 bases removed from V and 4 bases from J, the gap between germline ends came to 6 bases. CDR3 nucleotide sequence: TGTGCCAGCAGTTTTCAGTTCTATGGCTACACCTTC. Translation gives CASSFQFYGYTF.

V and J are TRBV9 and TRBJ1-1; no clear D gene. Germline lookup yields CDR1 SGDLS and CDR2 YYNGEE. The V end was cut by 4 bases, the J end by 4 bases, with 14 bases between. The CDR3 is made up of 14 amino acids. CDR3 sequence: CASSLDADGTEAFF. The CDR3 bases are TGTGCCAGCAGCCTGGACGCGGACGGCACTGAAGCTTTCTTT. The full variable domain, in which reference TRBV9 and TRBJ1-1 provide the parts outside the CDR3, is DSGVTQTPKHLITATGQRVTLRCSPRSGDLSVYWYQQSLDQGLQFLIQYYNGEERAKGNILERFSAQQFPDLHSELNLSSLELGDSALYFCASSLDADGTEAFFGQGTRLTVV.

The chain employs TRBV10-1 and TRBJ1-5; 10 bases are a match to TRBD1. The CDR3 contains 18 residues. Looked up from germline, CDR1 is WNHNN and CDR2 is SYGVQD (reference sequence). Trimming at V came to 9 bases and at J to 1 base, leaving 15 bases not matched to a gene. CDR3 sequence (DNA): TGCGCCAGGGCAAGGCGGGGACAGGGGATTCCGAGCAATCAGCCCCAGCATTTT. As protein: CARARRGQGIPSNQPQHF.

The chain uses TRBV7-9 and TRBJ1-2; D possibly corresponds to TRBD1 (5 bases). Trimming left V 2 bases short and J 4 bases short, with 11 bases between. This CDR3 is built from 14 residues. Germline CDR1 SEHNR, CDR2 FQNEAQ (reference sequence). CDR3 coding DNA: TGTGCCAGCAGCTTAAACTCTGGGGGCTATGGCTACACCTTC. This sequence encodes CASSLNSGGYGYTF.

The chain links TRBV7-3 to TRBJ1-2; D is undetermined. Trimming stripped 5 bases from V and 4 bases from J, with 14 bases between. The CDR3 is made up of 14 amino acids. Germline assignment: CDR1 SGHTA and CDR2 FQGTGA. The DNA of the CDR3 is TGTGCCAGCAGCCCCAATCCGGGCGGCTATGGCTACACCTTC. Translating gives CASSPNPGGYGYTF. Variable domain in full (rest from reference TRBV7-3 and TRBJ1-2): GAGVSQTPSNKVTEKGKYVELRCDPISGHTALYWYRQSLGQGPEFLIYFQGTGAADDSGLPNDRFFAVRPEGSVSTLKIQRTERGDSAVYLCASSPNPGGYGYTFGSGTRLTVV.

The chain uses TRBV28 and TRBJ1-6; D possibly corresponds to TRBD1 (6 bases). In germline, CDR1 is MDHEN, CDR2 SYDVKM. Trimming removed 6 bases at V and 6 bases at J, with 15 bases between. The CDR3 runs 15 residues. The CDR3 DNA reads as TGTGCCAGCAGGCCCTCCACAGGGACTAATTCACCCCTCCACTTT. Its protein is CASRPSTGTNSPLHF.

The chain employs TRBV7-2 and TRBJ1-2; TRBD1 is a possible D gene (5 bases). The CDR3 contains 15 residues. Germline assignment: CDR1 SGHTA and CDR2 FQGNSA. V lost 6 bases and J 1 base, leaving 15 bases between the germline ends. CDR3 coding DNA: TGTGCCAGCAGAAATCGGGGCGCACTTAACTATGGCTACACCTTC. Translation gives CASRNRGALNYGYTF. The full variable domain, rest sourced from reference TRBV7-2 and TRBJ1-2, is GAGVSQSPSNKVTEKGKDVELRCDPISGHTALYWYRQSLGQGLEFLIYFQGNSAPDKSGLPSDRFSAERTGGSVSTLTIQRTQQEDSAVYLCASRNRGALNYGYTFGSGTRLTVV.

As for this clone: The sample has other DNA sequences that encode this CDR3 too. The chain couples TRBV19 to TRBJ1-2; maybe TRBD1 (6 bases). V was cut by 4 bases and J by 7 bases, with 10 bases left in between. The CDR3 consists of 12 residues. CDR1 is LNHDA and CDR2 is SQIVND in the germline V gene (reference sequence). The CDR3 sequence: CASSNRDRGYTF. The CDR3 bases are TGTGCCAGTAGTAACAGGGACCGTGGCTACACCTTC.

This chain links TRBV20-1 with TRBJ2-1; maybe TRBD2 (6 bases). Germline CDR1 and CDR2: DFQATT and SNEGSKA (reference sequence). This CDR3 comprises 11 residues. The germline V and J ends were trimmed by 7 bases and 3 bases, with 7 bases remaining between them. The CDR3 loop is CSGLDYNEQFF. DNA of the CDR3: TGCAGTGGACTAGACTACAATGAGCAGTTCTTC.

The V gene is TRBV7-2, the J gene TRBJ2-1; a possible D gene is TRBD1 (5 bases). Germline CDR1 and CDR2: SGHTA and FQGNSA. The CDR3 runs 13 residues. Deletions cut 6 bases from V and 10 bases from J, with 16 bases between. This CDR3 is CASRPPGFGEQFF. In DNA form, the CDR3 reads TGTGCCAGCAGGCCCCCAGGGTTCGGAGAGCAGTTCTTC.

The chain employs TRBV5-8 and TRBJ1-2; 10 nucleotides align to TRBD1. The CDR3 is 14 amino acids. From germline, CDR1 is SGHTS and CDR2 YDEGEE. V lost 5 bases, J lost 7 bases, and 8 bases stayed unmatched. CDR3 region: CASSQGQGETGYTF. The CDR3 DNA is TGTGCCAGCAGTCAAGGACAGGGGGAGACTGGCTACACCTTC. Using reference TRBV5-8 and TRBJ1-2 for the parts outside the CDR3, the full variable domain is EAGVTQSPTHLIKTRGQQATLRCSPISGHTSVYWYQQALGLGLQFLLWYDEGEERNRGNFPPRFSGRQFPNYSSELNVNALELEDSALYLCASSQGQGETGYTFGSGTRLTVV.

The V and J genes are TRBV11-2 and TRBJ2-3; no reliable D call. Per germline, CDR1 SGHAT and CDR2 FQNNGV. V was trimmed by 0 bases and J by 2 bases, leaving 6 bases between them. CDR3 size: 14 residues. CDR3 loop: CASSLEADTDTQYF. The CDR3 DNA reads TGTGCCAGCAGCTTAGAAGCAGACACAGATACGCAGTATTTT.

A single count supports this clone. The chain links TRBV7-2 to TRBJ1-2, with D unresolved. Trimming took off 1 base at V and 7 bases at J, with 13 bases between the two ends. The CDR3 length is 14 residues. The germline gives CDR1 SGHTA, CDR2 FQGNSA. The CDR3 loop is CASSLGVGGFGYTF. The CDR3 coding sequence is TGTGCCAGCAGCTTAGGTGTAGGAGGCTTTGGCTACACCTTC.

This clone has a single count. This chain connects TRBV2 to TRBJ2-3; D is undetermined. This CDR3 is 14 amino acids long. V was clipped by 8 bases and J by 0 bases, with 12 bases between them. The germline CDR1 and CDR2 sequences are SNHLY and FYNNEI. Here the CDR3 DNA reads TGTGCCAGCTATTGGCAGGCAAGCACAGATACGCAGTATTTT. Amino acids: CASYWQASTDTQYF.

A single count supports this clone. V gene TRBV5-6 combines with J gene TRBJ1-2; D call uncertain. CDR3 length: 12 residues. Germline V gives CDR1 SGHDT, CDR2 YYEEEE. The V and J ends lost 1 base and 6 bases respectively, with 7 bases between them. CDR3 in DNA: TGTGCCAGCAGCTTGTCCTGGGATGGCTACACCTTC. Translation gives CASSLSWDGYTF.